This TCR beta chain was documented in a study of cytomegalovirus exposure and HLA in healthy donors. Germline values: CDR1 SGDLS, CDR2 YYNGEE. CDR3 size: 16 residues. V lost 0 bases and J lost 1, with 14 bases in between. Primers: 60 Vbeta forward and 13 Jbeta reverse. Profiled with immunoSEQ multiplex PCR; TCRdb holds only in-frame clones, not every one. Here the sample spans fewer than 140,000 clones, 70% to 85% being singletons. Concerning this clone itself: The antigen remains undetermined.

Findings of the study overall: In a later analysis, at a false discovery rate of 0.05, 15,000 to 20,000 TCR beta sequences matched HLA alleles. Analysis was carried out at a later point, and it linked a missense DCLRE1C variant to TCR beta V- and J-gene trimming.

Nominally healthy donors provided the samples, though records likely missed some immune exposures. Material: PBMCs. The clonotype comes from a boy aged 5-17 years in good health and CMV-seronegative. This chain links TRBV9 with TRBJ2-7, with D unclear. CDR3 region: CASSVAPYSKSYEQYF. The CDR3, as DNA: TGTGCCAGCAGCGTAGCCCCCTACAGTAAGTCCTACGAGCAGTACTTC.